Presented here are 8 T cell receptor beta chains from one specimen sequenced in a study of high-grade serous ovarian cancer treatment subgroups. Profiled with immunoSEQ multiplex PCR; TCRdb holds only in-frame clones, not every one. The sample yields under 30,000 clones, approximately 79% seen once. Tumor samples were obtained before definitive surgery or chemotherapy. Specimen: tumor tissue. These receptors were obtained from a human donor with high-grade serous ovarian cancer.

The chain couples TRBV6-6 to TRBJ2-7; 7 nucleotides line up with TRBD2. CDR1 is MNHNY and CDR2 is SVGAGI in the germline V gene (reference sequence). The CDR3 loop spans 16 amino acids. V lost 5 bases to trimming and J lost 8 bases; unmatched junction nucleotides: 18. CDR3 residues: CASSNTGYGGTTKQYF. As DNA, the CDR3 is TGTGCCAGCAGTAACACCGGTTACGGCGGGACTACGAAGCAGTACTTC.

This clone appeared once. CDR3 DNA sequence: TGTGCCAGCAGTCCAGCGGGACCTGGCGGCGCAGATACGCAGTATTTT. The encoded protein is CASSPAGPGGADTQYF. The chain combines TRBV7-9 with TRBJ2-3; 7 bases are a match to TRBD2. CDR1 SEHNR and CDR2 FQNEAQ come from the germline V gene (reference sequence). This CDR3 region has 16 residues. Germline trimming cut 6 bases from V and 4 bases from J; bases unmatched to any gene: 13.

The chain employs TRBV30 and TRBJ1-4; 7 positions agree with TRBD1. Trimming took 0 bases from V and 2 from J; bases not matched to a gene: 0. The germline gives CDR1 GTSNPN, CDR2 SVGIG (reference sequence). This CDR3 spans 14 amino acids. This CDR3 reads CAWSVDRTNEKLFF. Here the CDR3 DNA reads TGTGCCTGGAGTGTGGACAGGACTAATGAAAAACTGTTTTTT. The full variable domain, with the rest looked up from reference TRBV30 and TRBJ1-4, is SQTIHQWPATLVQPVGSPLSLECTVEGTSNPNLYWYRQAAGRGLQLLFYSVGIGQISSEVPQNLSASRPQDRQFILSSKKLLLSDSGFYLCAWSVDRTNEKLFFGSGTQLSVL.

The J gene is TRBJ2-7, the V gene TRBV28; D may be TRBD1 or TRBD2 (5 bases each). The V gene lost 6 bases and the J gene lost 2 bases, with 20 bases spanning the gap. The V gene's germline CDR1 is MDHEN and CDR2 SYDVKM. The CDR3 is made up of 16 amino acids. CDR3 residues: CASRKAGTGFPYEQYF. CDR3 DNA sequence: TGTGCCAGCAGAAAAGCAGGGACGGGTTTTCCCTACGAGCAGTACTTC.

This sequence joins TRBV15 and TRBJ1-3; D is unclear. Germline V gives CDR1 LNHNV, CDR2 YYDKDF (reference sequence). Trimming took off 1 base at V and 0 bases at J, with 16 bases between the two ends. This CDR3 region has 18 residues. The DNA for the CDR3 is TGTGCCACCAGCAGAGGAACCAGCCGGGCCGCCTCTGGAAACACCATATATTTT. It translates to CATSRGTSRAASGNTIYF.

The V call is TRBV5-4, the J call TRBJ1-1; no clear D. V dropped 2 bases and J dropped 1 base, with 9 bases sitting between them. The CDR3 totals 14 residues. Germline CDR1 and CDR2: SGHNT and YYREEE (reference sequence). CDR3 in amino acids: CASSFSLGNTEAFF. The DNA for the CDR3 is TGTGCCAGCAGCTTTTCACTAGGGAACACTGAAGCTTTCTTT.

The chain combines TRBV19 with TRBJ1-5, with 7 nucleotides matching TRBD1. Germline lookup yields CDR1 LNHDA and CDR2 SQIVND (reference sequence). The junction had 10 bases not matched to a gene; V was cut back by 10 bases and J by 4 bases. The CDR3 runs 14 residues. CDR3 sequence reads: CATSDRAMNQPQHF. The CDR3 DNA reads as TGTGCCACCTCAGACAGGGCAATGAATCAGCCCCAGCATTTT.

This clone showed up just a few times. This sequence joins TRBV6-5 and TRBJ1-1; D uncertain. The germline V gene has CDR1 MNHEY and CDR2 SVGAGI. The length of the CDR3 is 16 residues. V was trimmed by 4 bases and J by 1 base, leaving 16 bases between them. The CDR3 DNA sequence: TGTGCCAGCAGTTTTTCCCAGAGACCGAAGAACACTGAAGCTTTCTTT. It yields the protein CASSFSQRPKNTEAFF.